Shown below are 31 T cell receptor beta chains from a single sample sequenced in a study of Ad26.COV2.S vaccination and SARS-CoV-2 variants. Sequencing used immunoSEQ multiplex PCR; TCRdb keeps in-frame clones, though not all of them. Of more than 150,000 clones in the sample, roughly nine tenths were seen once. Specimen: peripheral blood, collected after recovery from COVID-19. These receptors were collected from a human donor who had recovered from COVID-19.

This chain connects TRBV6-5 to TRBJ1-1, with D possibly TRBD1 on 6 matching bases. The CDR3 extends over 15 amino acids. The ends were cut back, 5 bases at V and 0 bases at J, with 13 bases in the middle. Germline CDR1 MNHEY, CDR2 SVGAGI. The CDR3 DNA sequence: TGTGCCAGCAGTAGACGGACAGTGATGAACACTGAAGCTTTCTTT. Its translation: CASSRRTVMNTEAFF.

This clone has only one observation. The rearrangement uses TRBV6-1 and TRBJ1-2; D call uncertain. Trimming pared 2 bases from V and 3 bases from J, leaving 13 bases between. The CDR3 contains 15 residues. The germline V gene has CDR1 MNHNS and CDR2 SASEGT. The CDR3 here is CASSEWAGEDYGYTF. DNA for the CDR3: TGTGCCAGCAGTGAATGGGCTGGGGAGGACTATGGCTACACCTTC.

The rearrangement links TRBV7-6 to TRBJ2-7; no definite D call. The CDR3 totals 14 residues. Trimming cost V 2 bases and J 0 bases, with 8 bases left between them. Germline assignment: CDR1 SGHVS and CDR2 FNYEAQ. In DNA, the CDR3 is TGTGCCAGCAGCTTACAGGTGGGCTCCTACGAGCAGTACTTC. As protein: CASSLQVGSYEQYF.

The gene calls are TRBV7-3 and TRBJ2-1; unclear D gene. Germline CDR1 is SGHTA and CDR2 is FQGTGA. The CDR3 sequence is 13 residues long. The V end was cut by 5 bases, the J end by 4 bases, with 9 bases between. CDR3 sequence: CASSPSSYNEQFF. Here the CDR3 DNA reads TGTGCCAGCAGCCCCAGCAGTTACAATGAGCAGTTCTTC. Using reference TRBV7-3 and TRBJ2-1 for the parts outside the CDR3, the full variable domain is GAGVSQTPSNKVTEKGKYVELRCDPISGHTALYWYRQSLGQGPEFLIYFQGTGAADDSGLPNDRFFAVRPEGSVSTLKIQRTERGDSAVYLCASSPSSYNEQFFGPGTRLTVL.

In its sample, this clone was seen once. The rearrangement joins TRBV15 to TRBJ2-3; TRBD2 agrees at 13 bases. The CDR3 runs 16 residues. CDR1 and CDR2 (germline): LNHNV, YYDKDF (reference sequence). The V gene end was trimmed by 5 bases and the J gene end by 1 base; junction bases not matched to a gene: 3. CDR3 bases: TGTGCCACCAGCTATGGGACTAGCGGGGGCACAGATACGCAGTATTTT. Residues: CATSYGTSGGTDTQYF.

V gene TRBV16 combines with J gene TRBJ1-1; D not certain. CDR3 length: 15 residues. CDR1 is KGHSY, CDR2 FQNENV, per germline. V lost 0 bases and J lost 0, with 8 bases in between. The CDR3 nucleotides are TGTGCCAGCAGCCAATCCTACGGGTTGAACACTGAAGCTTTCTTT. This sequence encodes CASSQSYGLNTEAFF.

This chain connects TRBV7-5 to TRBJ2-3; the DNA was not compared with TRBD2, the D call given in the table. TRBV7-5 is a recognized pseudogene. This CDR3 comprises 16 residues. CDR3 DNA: TGTGCCAGAAGCTTACTAGCGGGGGCCGACACAGATACGCAGTATTTT. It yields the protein CARSLLAGADTDTQYF.

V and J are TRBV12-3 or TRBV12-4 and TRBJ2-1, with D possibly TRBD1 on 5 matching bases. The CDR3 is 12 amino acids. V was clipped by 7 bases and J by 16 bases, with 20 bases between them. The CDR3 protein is CASTYTPGIYFF. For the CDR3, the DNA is TGTGCCAGCACTTATACTCCAGGGATCTATTTCTTC.

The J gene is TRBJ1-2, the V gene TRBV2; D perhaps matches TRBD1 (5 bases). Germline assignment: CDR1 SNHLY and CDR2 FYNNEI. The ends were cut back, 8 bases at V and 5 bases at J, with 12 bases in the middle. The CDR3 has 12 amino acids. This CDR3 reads CASGSPGYGYTF. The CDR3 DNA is TGTGCCAGCGGATCTCCAGGGTATGGCTACACCTTC.

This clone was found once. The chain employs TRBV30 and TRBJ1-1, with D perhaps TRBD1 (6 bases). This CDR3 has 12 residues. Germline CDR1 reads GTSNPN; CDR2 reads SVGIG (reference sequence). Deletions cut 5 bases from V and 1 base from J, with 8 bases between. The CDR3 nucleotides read TGTGCCTGGTGGACAGCGAACACTGAAGCTTTCTTT. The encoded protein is CAWWTANTEAFF.

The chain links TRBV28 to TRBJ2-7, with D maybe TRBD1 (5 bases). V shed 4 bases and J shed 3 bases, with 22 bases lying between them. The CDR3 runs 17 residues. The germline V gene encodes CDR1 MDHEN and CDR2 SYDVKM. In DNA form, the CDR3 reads TGTGCCAGCAGTTCCCCGTTCCGCCGGGCAGGGAACTACGAGCAGTACTTC. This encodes CASSSPFRRAGNYEQYF. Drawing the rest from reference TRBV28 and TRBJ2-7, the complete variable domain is DVKVTQSSRYLVKRTGEKVFLECVQDMDHENMFWYRQDPGLGLRLIYFSYDVKMKEKGDIPEGYSVSREKKERFSLILESASTNQTSMYLCASSSPFRRAGNYEQYFGPGTRLTVT.

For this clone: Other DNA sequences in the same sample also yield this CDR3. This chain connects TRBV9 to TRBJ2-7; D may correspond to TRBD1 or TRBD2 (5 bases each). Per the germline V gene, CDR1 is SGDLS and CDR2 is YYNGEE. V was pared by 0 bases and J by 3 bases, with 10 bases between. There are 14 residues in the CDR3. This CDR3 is CASSVGDGRYEQYF. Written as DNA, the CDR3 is TGTGCCAGCAGCGTAGGGGACGGTCGCTACGAGCAGTACTTC. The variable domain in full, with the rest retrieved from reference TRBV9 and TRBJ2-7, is DSGVTQTPKHLITATGQRVTLRCSPRSGDLSVYWYQQSLDQGLQFLIQYYNGEERAKGNILERFSAQQFPDLHSELNLSSLELGDSALYFCASSVGDGRYEQYFGPGTRLTVT.

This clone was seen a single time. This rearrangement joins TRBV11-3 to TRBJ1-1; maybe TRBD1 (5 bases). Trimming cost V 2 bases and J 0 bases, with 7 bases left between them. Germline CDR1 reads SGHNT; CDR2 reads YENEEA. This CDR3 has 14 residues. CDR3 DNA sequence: TGTGCCAGCAGCTTACGGGGGATGAACACTGAAGCTTTCTTT. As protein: CASSLRGMNTEAFF.

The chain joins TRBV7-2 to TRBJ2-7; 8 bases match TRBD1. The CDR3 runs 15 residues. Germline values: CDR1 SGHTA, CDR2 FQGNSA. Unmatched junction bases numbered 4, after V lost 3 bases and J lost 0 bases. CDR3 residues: CASSFRTGGSYEQYF. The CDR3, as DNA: TGTGCCAGCAGCTTCCGCACAGGGGGCTCCTACGAGCAGTACTTC.

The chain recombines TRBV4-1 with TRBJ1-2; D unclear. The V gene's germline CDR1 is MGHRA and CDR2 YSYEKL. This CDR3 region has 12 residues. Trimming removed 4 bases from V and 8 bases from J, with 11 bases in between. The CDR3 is CASSPDSGGYTF. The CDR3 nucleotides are TGCGCCAGCAGCCCGGACTCGGGAGGCTACACCTTC.

In nucleotides, the CDR3 is TGCGCCAGCAGCCAAGAGTCTCACACCCTCACAGATACGCAGTATTTT. Translated, it gives CASSQESHTLTDTQYF. This chain uses TRBV4-1 with TRBJ2-3; D is uncertain. CDR3 size: 16 residues. Trimming cost V 0 bases and J 2 bases, with 12 bases left between them. In germline, CDR1 is MGHRA, CDR2 YSYEKL.

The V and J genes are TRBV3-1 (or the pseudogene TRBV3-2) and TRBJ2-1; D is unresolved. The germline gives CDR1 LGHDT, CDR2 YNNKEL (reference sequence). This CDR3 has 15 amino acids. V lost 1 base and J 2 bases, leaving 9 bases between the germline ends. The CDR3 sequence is CASSQGWNPYNEQFF. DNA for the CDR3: TGTGCCAGCAGCCAAGGGTGGAATCCCTACAATGAGCAGTTCTTC.

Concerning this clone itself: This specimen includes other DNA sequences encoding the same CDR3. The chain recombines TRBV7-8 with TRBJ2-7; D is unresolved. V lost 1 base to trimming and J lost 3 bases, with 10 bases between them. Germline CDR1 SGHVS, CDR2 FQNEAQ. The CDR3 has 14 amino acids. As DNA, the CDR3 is TGTGCCAGCAGCTTAGTAAGAGAGAGCTACGAGCAGTACTTC. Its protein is CASSLVRESYEQYF.

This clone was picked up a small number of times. The CDR3 nucleotides are TGCGCCAGCAGCCCCGGGACAGGGCCGGCGCAGCCCCAGCATTTT. It yields the protein CASSPGTGPAQPQHF. The rearrangement links TRBV5-1 to TRBJ1-5, with TRBD1 matching 9 bases. The CDR3 consists of 15 residues. The V gene's germline CDR1 is SGHRS and CDR2 YFSETQ. V lost 4 bases to trimming and J lost 7 bases; unmatched junction nucleotides: 9.

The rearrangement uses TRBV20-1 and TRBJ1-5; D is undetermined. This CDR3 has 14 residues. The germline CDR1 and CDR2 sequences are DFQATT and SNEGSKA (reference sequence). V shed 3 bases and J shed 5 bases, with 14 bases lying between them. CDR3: CSASKAPRDQPQHF. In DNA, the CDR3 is TGCAGTGCTAGTAAGGCACCAAGGGATCAGCCCCAGCATTTT.

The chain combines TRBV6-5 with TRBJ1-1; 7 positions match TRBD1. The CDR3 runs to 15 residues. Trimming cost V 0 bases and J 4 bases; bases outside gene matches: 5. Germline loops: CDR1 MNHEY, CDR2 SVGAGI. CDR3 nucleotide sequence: TGTGCCAGCAGTTACTCGTTCGAGGGGGCCACTGAAGCTTTCTTT. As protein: CASSYSFEGATEAFF.

The CDR3 loop is CASSVDGVGNTIYF. The CDR3 DNA reads as TGTGCCAGCAGCGTAGACGGGGTGGGAAACACCATATATTTT. The rearrangement joins TRBV9 to TRBJ1-3; unclear D gene. The germline V and J ends were trimmed by 0 bases and 4 bases, with 8 bases remaining between them. Germline V lookup: CDR1 SGDLS, CDR2 YYNGEE. The CDR3 is 14 amino acids.

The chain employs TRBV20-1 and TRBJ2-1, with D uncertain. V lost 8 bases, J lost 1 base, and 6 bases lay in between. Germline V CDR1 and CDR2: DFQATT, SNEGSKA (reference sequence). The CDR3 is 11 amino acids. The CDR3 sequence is CSFPSYNEQFF. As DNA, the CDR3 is TGCAGTTTCCCTTCCTACAATGAGCAGTTCTTC.

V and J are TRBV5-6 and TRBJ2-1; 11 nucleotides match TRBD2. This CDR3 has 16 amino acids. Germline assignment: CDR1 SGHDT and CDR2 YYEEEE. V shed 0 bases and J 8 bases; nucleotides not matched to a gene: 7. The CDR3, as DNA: TGTGCCAGCAGCTTGGGACTAGCGGGAAAAATGGATGAGCAGTTCTTC. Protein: CASSLGLAGKMDEQFF.

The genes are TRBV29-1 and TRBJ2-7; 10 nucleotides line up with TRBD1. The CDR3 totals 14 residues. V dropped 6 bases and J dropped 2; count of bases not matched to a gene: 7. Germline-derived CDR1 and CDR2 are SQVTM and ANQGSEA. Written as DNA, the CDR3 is TGCAGCGTGTACCGGACAGGGGGGCCCTACGAGCAGTACTTC. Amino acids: CSVYRTGGPYEQYF.

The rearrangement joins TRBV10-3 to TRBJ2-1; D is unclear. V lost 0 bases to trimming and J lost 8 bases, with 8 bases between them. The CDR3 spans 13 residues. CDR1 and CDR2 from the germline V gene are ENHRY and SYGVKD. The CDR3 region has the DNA TGTGCCATCAGTGAGTCGCCTCGGGATGAGCAGTTCTTC. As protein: CAISESPRDEQFF.

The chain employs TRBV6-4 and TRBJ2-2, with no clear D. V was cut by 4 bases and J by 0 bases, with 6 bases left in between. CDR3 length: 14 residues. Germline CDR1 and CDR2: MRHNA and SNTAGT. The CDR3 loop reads CASSGQSNTGELFF. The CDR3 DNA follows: TGTGCCAGCAGTGGGCAGTCGAACACCGGGGAGCTGTTTTTT.

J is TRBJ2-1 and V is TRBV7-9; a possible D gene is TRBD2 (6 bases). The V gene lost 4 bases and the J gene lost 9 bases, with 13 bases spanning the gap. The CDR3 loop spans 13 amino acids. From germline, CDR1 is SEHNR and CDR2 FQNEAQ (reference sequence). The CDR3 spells CASSSAGQGEQFF. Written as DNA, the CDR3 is TGTGCCAGCAGCTCAGCGGGCCAGGGTGAGCAGTTCTTC.

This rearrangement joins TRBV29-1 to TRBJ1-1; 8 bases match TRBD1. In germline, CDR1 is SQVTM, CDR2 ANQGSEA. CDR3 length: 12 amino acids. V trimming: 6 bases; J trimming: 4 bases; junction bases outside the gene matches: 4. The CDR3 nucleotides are TGCAGCGTAGTACAGGGGGGCACTGAAGCTTTCTTT. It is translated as CSVVQGGTEAFF.

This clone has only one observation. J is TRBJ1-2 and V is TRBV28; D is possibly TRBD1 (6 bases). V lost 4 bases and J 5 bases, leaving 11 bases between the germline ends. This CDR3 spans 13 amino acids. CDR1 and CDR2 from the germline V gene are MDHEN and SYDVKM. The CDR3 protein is CASSSQQGYGYTF. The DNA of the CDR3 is TGTGCCAGCAGTTCCCAACAGGGTTATGGCTACACCTTC.

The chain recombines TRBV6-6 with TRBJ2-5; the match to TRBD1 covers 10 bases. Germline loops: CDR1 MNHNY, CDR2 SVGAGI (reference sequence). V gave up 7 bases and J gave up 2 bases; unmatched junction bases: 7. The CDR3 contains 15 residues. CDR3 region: CASIRDRGSQETQYF. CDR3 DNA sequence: TGTGCCAGCATAAGGGACAGGGGTTCTCAAGAGACCCAGTACTTC.